Listed here are 14 T cell receptor beta chains from one sample, sequenced in a study of T-cell memory formation after mild COVID-19. TCRdb re-analysed the 5' RACE reads in MiXCR, keeping a single row per CDR3 protein. The table includes some 130,000 distinct CDR3 sequences, approximately 15% detected once. The material sequenced was PBMCs or a T cell subset sorted from them (not recorded which). The receptor set was obtained from an adult woman who had mild COVID-19 (a few samples of this study predate the infection). Cell type and time point are not known.

This chain joins TRBV2 and TRBJ2-3; a weak D match, TRBD2 (5 bases). From germline, CDR1 is SNHLY and CDR2 FYNNEI. V lost 4 bases to trimming and J lost 5 bases, with 16 bases between them. This CDR3 contains 15 residues. The CDR3 DNA is TGTGCCAGCAGTGCCCGGGATCAACCAGGAGATACGCAGTATTTT. Protein sequence: CASSARDQPGDTQYF.

V is TRBV2 and J is TRBJ2-2; D is possibly TRBD2 (6 bases). CDR3 length: 15 residues. Trimming shortened V by 7 bases and J by 5 bases, and 17 bases separated the two germline ends. The germline gives CDR1 SNHLY, CDR2 FYNNEI. CDR3 DNA: TGTGCCAGCACCCCAGCGGGCCGGGGAACCGGGGAGCTGTTTTTT. This gives the protein CASTPAGRGTGELFF. Using reference TRBV2 and TRBJ2-2 for the parts outside the CDR3, the full variable domain is EPEVTQTPSHQVTQMGQEVILRCVPISNHLYFYWYRQILGQKVEFLVSFYNNEISEKSEIFDDQFSVERPDGSNFTLKIRSTKLEDSAMYFCASTPAGRGTGELFFGEGSRLTVL.

This clonotype has a handful of counts. This chain connects TRBV2 to TRBJ2-3, with D uncertain. The germline V gene has CDR1 SNHLY and CDR2 FYNNEI. This CDR3 is 12 amino acids long. Between the trimmed V and J ends, which lost 4 bases and 4 bases, there was a span of 6 bases. This CDR3 is CASSGWADTQYF. DNA for the CDR3: TGTGCCAGCAGTGGGTGGGCAGATACGCAGTATTTT.

The chain couples TRBV14 to TRBJ2-1, with D tentatively TRBD2 (5 bases). The CDR3 is made up of 13 amino acids. The V end was cut by 6 bases, the J end by 10 bases, with 16 bases between. Germline lookup yields CDR1 SGHDN and CDR2 FVKESK. CDR3: CASSPRRLEEQFF. Here the CDR3 DNA reads TGTGCCAGCAGTCCTAGGAGGTTAGAAGAGCAGTTCTTC.

The chain employs TRBV12-3 or TRBV12-4 and TRBJ2-4; D is unclear. This CDR3 is built from 16 residues. Trimming took off 3 bases at V and 1 base at J, with 13 bases between the two ends. The chain's CDR3 is CASSLSAGRAKNIQYF. CDR3 in DNA: TGTGCCAGCAGTTTGTCGGCCGGCAGGGCCAAAAACATTCAGTACTTC.

This clonotype has a handful of counts. V usage is TRBV7-3 and J usage is TRBJ2-3; perhaps D is TRBD1 or TRBD2 (5 bases each). The CDR3 loop spans 15 amino acids. V was clipped by 4 bases and J by 2 bases, with 13 bases between them. Germline V gives CDR1 SGHTA, CDR2 FQGTGA. The CDR3 reads CASSSSFGTTDTQYF. In nucleotides, the CDR3 is TGTGCCAGCAGCTCCTCCTTCGGGACCACAGATACGCAGTATTTT.

This clonotype was detected a few times. CDR3 sequence (DNA): TGTGCCAGCAGCCCGCTGATGACAGGGGGCTACGAGCAGTACTTC. This translates into CASSPLMTGGYEQYF. The chain is built from TRBV7-2 and TRBJ2-7; 9 bases match TRBD1. The germline V gene has CDR1 SGHTA and CDR2 FQGNSA. With V trimmed by 5 bases and J by 3 bases, 8 bases remained unmatched. There are 15 residues in the CDR3.

The V and J genes are TRBV11-3 and TRBJ2-1; weak D call: TRBD1 (6 bases). The CDR3 has 15 amino acids. Germline V lookup: CDR1 SGHNT, CDR2 YENEEA. The V and J ends lost 3 bases and 8 bases respectively, with 17 bases between them. The CDR3 region has the DNA TGTGCCAGCAGCTTCCATGGACAGTCCAGCGATGAGCAGTTCTTC. This gives the protein CASSFHGQSSDEQFF.

In its sample, this clonotype was seen a few times. The chain links TRBV10-3 to TRBJ2-1; D may match TRBD1 or TRBD2 (6 bases each). Germline V gene sequence: CDR1 ENHRY, CDR2 SYGVKD. Trimming left V 1 base short and J 5 bases short, with 15 bases between. The CDR3 covers 16 residues. CDR3 nucleotides: TGTGCCATCAGTGAGTACCCCACGGGGGCGGACAATGAGCAGTTCTTC. Translation: CAISEYPTGADNEQFF.

This clonotype came up many times. The genes are TRBV25-1 and TRBJ1-6; 7 nucleotides line up with TRBD1. Germline V CDR1 and CDR2: MGHDK, SYGVNS. Losses at the gene ends were 6 bases for V and 7 bases for J; bases not matched to a gene: 12. This CDR3 has 16 residues. This CDR3 reads CASSNTNQGGNSPLHF. In DNA, the CDR3 is TGTGCCAGCAGCAACACCAACCAGGGGGGGAATTCACCCCTCCACTTT.

This clonotype was seen only a few times. This chain joins TRBV2 and TRBJ2-2; D call uncertain. Trimming removed 7 bases at V and 4 bases at J, with 7 bases between. This CDR3 is 12 amino acids long. Germline values: CDR1 SNHLY, CDR2 FYNNEI. The CDR3 reads CASIEPTGELFF. The CDR3 DNA reads TGTGCCAGCATCGAGCCCACCGGGGAGCTGTTTTTT.

This clonotype was counted a few times. J is TRBJ1-1 and V is TRBV10-3; TRBD1 matches 8 bases. Germline CDR1 ENHRY, CDR2 SYGVKD. The CDR3 length is 12 residues. J lost 6 bases, V lost 11 bases, and 8 bases had no gene match. The CDR3 loop reads CASRQGFPEAFF. The DNA for the CDR3 is TGTGCCTCAAGACAGGGGTTCCCTGAAGCTTTCTTT.

In its sample, this clonotype was seen a few times. V usage is TRBV5-1 and J usage is TRBJ2-3; tentative D call: TRBD2 (6 bases). The V gene lost 8 bases and the J gene lost 8 bases, with 21 bases spanning the gap. The CDR3 is 14 amino acids. Germline V gene data show CDR1 as SGHRS and CDR2 as YFSETQ. In DNA form, the CDR3 reads TGCGCCAGTACTGACGGGCTAGCGTCCTTTACGCAGTATTTT. Its translation is CASTDGLASFTQYF.

This CDR3 reads CASSLTRLAGYNEQFF. The CDR3 nucleotides are TGTGCCAGCAGCTTAACCCGACTAGCGGGATACAATGAGCAGTTCTTC. This chain uses TRBV7-3 with TRBJ2-1; 11 bases map to TRBD2. The CDR3 is 16 amino acids. The germline gives CDR1 SGHTA, CDR2 FQGTGA. V lost 0 bases, J lost 4 bases, and 2 bases stayed unmatched.